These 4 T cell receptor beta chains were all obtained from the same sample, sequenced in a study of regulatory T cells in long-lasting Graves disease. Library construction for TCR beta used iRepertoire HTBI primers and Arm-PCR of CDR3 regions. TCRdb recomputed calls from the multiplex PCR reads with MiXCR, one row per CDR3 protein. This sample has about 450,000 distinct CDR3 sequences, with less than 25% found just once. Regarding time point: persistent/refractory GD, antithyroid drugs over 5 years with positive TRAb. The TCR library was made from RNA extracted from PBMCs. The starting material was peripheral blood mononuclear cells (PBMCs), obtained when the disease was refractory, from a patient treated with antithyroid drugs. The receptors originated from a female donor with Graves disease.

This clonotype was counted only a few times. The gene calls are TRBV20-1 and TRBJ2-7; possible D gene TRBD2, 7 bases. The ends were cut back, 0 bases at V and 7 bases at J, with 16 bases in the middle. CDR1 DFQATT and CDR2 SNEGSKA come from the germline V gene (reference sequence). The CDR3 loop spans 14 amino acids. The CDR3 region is CSARDGGAAREQYF. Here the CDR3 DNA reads TGCAGTGCTAGAGATGGGGGGGCGGCGCGGGAGCAGTACTTC.

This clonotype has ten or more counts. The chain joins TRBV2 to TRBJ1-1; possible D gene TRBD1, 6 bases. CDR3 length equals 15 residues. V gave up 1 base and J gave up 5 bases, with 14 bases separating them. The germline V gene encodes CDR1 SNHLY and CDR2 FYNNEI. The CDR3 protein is CASSEVRGLGTEAFF. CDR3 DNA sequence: TGTGCCAGCAGTGAAGTCCGGGGGCTGGGGACTGAAGCTTTCTTT.

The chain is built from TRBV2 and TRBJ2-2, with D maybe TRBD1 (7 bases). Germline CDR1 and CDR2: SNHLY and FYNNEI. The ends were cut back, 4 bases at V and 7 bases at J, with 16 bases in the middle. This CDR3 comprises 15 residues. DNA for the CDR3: TGTGCCAGCAGTGGGGCGGCGGGACAGATCGGGGAGCTGTTTTTT. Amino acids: CASSGAAGQIGELFF.

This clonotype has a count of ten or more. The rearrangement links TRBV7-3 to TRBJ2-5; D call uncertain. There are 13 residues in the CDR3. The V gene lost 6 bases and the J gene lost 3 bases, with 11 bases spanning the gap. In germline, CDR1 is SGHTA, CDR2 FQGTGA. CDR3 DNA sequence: TGTGCCAGCAGTAGGGCCGCAGAAGAGACCCAGTACTTC. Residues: CASSRAAEETQYF.